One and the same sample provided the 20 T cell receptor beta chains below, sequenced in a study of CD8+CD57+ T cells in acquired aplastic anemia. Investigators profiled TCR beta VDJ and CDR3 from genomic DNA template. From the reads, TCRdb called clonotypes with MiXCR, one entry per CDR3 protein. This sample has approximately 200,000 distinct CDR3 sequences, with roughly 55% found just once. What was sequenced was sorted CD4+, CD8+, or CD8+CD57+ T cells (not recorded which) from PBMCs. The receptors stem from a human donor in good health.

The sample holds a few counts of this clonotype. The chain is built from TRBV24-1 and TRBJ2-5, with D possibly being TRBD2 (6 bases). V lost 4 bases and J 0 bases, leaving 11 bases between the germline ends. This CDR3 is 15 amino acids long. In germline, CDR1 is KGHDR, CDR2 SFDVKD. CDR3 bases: TGTGCCACCAGTGACCCAAGGGACTACCAAGAGACCCAGTACTTC. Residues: CATSDPRDYQETQYF.

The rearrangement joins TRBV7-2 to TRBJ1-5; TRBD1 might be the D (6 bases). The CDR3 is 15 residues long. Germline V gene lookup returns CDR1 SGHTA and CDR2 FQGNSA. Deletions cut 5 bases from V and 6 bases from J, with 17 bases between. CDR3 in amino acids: CASSPEGGAGQPQHF. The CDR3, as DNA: TGTGCCAGCAGCCCAGAGGGGGGGGCGGGTCAGCCCCAGCATTTT.

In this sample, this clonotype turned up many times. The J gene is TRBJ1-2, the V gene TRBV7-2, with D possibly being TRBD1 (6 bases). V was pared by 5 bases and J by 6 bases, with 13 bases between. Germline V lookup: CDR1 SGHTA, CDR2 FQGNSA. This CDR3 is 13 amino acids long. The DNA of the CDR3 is TGTGCCAGCAGCACTGTAACAGGGAATGGCTACACCTTC. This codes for CASSTVTGNGYTF.

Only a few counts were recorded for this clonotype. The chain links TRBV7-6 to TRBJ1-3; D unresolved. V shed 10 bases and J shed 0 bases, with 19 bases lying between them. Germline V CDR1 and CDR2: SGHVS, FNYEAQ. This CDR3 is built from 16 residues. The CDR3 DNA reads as TGTGCCATCAGTGAAGTGAACCTTCCCTCTGGAAACACCATATATTTT. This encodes CAISEVNLPSGNTIYF.

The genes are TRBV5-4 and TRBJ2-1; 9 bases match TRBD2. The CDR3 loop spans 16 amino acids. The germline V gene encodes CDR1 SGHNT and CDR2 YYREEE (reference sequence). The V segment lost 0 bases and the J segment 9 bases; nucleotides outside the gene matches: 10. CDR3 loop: CASSLGLAGARGEQFF. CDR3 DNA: TGTGCCAGCAGCTTGGGATTAGCGGGAGCCAGGGGTGAGCAGTTCTTC.

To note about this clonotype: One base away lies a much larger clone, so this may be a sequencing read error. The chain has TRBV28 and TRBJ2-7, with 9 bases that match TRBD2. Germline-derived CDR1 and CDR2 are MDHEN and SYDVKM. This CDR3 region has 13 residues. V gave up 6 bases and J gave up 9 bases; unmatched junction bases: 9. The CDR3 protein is CASSQREDGVQYF. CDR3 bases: TGTGCCAGCAGCCAGCGGGAGGACGGCGTGCAGTACTTC. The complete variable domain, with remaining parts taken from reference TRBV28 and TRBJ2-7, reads DVKVTQSSRYLVKRTGEKVFLECVQDMDHENMFWYRQDPGLGLRLIYFSYDVKMKEKGDIPEGYSVSREKKERFSLILESASTNQTSMYLCASSQREDGVQYFGPGTRLTVT.

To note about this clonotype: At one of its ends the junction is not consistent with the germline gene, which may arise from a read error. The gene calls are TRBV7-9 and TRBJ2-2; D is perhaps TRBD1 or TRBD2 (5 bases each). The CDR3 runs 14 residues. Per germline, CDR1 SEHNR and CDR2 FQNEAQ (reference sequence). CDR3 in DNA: TGTGCCGCCCAAGGGACCTATGACACCGGGGAGCCGTTTTTT. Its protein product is CAAQGTYDTGEPFF. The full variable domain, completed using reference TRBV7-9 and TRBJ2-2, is DTGVSQNPRHKITKRGQNVTFRCDPISEHNRLYWYRQTLGQGPEFLTYFQNEAQLEKSRLLSDRFSAERPKGSFSTLEIQRTEQGDSAMYLCAAQGTYDTGEPFFGEGSRLTVL.

CDR3 region: CASSEAQYRDSYGYTF. In DNA, the CDR3 is TGTGCCAGCAGTGAAGCCCAATATCGGGACAGCTATGGCTACACCTTC. The V and J genes are TRBV2 and TRBJ1-2, with 7 positions matching TRBD1. V lost 0 bases to trimming and J lost 4 bases; unmatched junction nucleotides: 8. The CDR3 has 16 residues. Germline V gene lookup returns CDR1 SNHLY and CDR2 FYNNEI.

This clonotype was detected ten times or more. This chain's CDR3 is CASSLAELDYTDTQYF. The CDR3 bases are TGTGCCAGCAGCTTGGCCGAGCTAGACTACACAGATACGCAGTATTTT. The rearrangement joins TRBV5-6 to TRBJ2-3; weak D call: TRBD2 (5 bases). Trimming pared 0 bases from V and 2 bases from J, leaving 13 bases between. The germline V gene has CDR1 SGHDT and CDR2 YYEEEE. The CDR3 loop spans 16 amino acids.

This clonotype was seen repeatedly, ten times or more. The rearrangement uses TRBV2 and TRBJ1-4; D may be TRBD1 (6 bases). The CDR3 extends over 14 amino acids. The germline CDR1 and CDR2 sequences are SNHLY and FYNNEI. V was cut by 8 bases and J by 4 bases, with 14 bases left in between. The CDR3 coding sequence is TGTGCCAGCTCCGGGGGGGACAATAATGAAAAACTGTTTTTT. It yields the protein CASSGGDNNEKLFF.

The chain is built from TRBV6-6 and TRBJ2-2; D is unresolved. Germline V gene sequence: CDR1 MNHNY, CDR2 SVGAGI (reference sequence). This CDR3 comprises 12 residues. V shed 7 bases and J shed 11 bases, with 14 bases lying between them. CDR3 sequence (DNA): TGTGCCAGCACCCACGTAGGGAATGAGCTGTTTTTT. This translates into CASTHVGNELFF.

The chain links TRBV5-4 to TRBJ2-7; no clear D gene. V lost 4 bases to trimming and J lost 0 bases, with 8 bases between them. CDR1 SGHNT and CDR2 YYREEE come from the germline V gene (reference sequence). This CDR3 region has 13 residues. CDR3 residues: CASSPDFSYEQYF. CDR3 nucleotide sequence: TGTGCCAGCAGCCCAGACTTCTCCTACGAGCAGTACTTC.

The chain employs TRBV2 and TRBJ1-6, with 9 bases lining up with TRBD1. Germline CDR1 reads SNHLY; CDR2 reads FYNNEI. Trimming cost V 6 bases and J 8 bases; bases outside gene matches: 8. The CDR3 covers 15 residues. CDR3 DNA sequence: TGTGCCAGCAGAGGAGGGACAGGGAATTATTCACCCCTCCACTTT. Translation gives CASRGGTGNYSPLHF.

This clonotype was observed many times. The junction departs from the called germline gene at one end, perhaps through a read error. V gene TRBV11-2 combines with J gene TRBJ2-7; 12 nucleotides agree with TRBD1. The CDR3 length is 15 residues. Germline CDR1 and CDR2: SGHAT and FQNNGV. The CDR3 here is CASSSPGQGAFEQYF. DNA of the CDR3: TGCGCCAGCAGCTCGCCGGGACAGGGGGCGTTCGAGCAGTACTTC.

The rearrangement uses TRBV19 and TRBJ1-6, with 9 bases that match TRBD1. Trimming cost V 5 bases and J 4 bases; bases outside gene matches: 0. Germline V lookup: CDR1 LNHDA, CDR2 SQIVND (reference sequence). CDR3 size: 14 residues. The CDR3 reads CASSGTGYNSPLHF. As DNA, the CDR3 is TGTGCCAGTAGTGGGACAGGGTATAATTCACCCCTCCACTTT.

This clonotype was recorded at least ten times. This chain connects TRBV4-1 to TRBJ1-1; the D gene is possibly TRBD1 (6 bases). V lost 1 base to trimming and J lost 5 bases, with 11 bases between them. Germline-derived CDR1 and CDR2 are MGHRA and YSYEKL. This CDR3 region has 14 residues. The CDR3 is CASSQAGGMTEAFF. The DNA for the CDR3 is TGCGCCAGCAGCCAAGCTGGGGGCATGACTGAAGCTTTCTTT.

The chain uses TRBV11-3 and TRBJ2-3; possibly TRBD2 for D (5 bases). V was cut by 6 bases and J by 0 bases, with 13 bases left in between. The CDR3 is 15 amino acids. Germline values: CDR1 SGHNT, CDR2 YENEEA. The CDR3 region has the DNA TGTGCCAGCAGGAAACGAGGGCTCAGCACAGATACGCAGTATTTT. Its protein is CASRKRGLSTDTQYF.

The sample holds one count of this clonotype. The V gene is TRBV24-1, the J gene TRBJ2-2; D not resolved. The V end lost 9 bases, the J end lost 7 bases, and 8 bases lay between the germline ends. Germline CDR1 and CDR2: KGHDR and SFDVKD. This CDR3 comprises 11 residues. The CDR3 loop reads CATGDNGELFF. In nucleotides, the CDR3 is TGTGCCACCGGAGATAACGGGGAGCTGTTTTTT.

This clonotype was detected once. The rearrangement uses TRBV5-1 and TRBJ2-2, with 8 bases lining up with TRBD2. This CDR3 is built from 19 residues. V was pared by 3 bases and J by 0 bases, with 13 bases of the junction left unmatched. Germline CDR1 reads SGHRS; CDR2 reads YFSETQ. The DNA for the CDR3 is TGCGCCAGCAGCTCTATCGGGAGGGCCCTGTCGGCGAACACCGGGGAGCTGTTTTTT. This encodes CASSSIGRALSANTGELFF.

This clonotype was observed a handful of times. The DNA of the CDR3 is TGCAGTGCCCCTGGGGGGGATACGCAGTATTTT. Protein product: CSAPGGDTQYF. The rearrangement uses TRBV20-1 and TRBJ2-3, with TRBD2 as a possible D gene (6 bases). The CDR3 runs 11 residues. Germline V CDR1 and CDR2: DFQATT, SNEGSKA (reference sequence). Trimming removed 6 bases from V and 6 bases from J, with 10 bases in between.